This T cell receptor beta chain is from a study of control samples from healthy donors and cancer patients. The table came from immunoSEQ multiplex PCR; TCRdb's copy has only in-frame clones and leaves some out. The sample consists of some 82,000 clones, around 87% of them appearing once. Germline loops: CDR1 SGHRS, CDR2 YFSETQ. V lost 0 bases, J lost 4 bases, and 15 bases lay in between. This CDR3 is 16 amino acids long. Sequencing input: blood. This clonotype was sampled from a man between 45 and 60 years old in good health. The rearrangement uses TRBV5-1 and TRBJ2-3; D might be TRBD2 (6 bases). The CDR3: CASSLGTGVYSDTQYF. Here the CDR3 DNA reads TGCGCCAGCAGCTTGGGGACGGGAGTTTACTCAGATACGCAGTATTTT.